This passage covers 15 T cell receptor beta chains from one sample sequenced in a study of cytomegalovirus exposure and HLA in healthy donors. The PCR employed 60 Vbeta primers together with 13 Jbeta primers. Generated by immunoSEQ multiplex PCR, the TCRdb table keeps only in-frame clones and is missing some. The table shows fewer than 250,000 clones, with approximately 86% occurring only once. Source material: PBMCs. The receptors originated from a woman younger than 35 in good health and CMV-seronegative.

A note on this clone: One end of the junction does not line up with germline, which may come from a read error. The chain uses TRBV7-9 and TRBJ1-1; TRBD1 matches 8 bases. Germline V gene sequence: CDR1 SEHNR, CDR2 FQNEAQ (reference sequence). This CDR3 has 19 amino acids. CDR3 coding DNA: TGTTCCAGCAGCGCGGACAGGGACCTAACTGATTGGTGGGACACTGAAGCTTTCTTT. This translates into CSSSADRDLTDWWDTEAFF.

This chain joins TRBV18 and TRBJ2-1; D possibly corresponds to TRBD1 (6 bases). The germline V gene encodes CDR1 KGHSH and CDR2 LQKENI. This CDR3 has 15 amino acids. Trimming removed 3 bases from V and 1 base from J, with 10 bases in between. CDR3 region: CASSPDRFSYNEQFF. Here the CDR3 DNA reads TGTGCCAGCTCACCTGACAGGTTTTCCTACAATGAGCAGTTCTTC.

The chain is built from TRBV11-2 and TRBJ1-3; tentatively, D is TRBD1 (6 bases). CDR3 length: 16 residues. Germline CDR1 is SGHAT and CDR2 is FQNNGV. Deletions cut 1 base from V and 5 bases from J, with 15 bases between. The CDR3 loop reads CASSLVRGLTRNTIYF. DNA for the CDR3: TGTGCCAGCAGCTTAGTCAGGGGTCTGACCAGAAACACCATATATTTT.

The chain combines TRBV9 with TRBJ2-5; maybe TRBD2 (6 bases). CDR3 size: 14 residues. Trimming stripped 0 bases from V and 2 bases from J, with 8 bases between. CDR1 is SGDLS and CDR2 is YYNGEE in the germline V gene. CDR3 region: CASSVDGGQETQYF. The CDR3 DNA reads as TGTGCCAGCAGCGTAGACGGGGGACAAGAGACCCAGTACTTC.

V gene TRBV27 combines with J gene TRBJ1-4, with a weak D call TRBD1 (5 bases). This CDR3 has 14 amino acids. The V end was cut by 8 bases, the J end by 0 bases, with 10 bases between. Germline values: CDR1 MNHEY, CDR2 SMNVEV (reference sequence). The CDR3: CASRQTTTNEKLFF. The CDR3 DNA reads TGTGCCAGCCGACAGACAACAACTAATGAAAAACTGTTTTTT.

This sequence joins TRBV29-1 and TRBJ1-2; D gene unclear. Germline V gives CDR1 SQVTM, CDR2 ANQGSEA. The CDR3 runs to 12 residues. V dropped 3 bases and J dropped 1 base, with 6 bases sitting between them. The CDR3 sequence: CSVESFNYGYTF. The CDR3 DNA sequence: TGCAGCGTTGAGAGTTTTAACTATGGCTACACCTTC. Drawing the rest from reference TRBV29-1 and TRBJ1-2, the complete variable domain is SAVISQKPSRDICQRGTSLTIQCQVDSQVTMMFWYRQQPGQSLTLIATANQGSEATYESGFVIDKFPISRPNLTFSTLTVSNMSPEDSSIYLCSVESFNYGYTFGSGTRLTVV.

The chain employs TRBV28 and TRBJ2-7, with no clear D. The CDR3 spans 13 residues. CDR1 and CDR2 from the germline V gene are MDHEN and SYDVKM. Trimming left V 6 bases short and J 2 bases short, with 11 bases between. The CDR3 DNA sequence: TGTGCCAGCAGCTATCCAAGAACCTACGAGCAGTACTTC. Its translation: CASSYPRTYEQYF.

V and J are TRBV2 and TRBJ1-6; 7 nucleotides match TRBD1. Per the germline V gene, CDR1 is SNHLY and CDR2 is FYNNEI. Trimming took 5 bases from V and 7 from J; bases not matched to a gene: 8. The CDR3 runs 15 residues. The CDR3 reads CASSTYRGFNSPLHF. CDR3 sequence (DNA): TGTGCCAGCAGTACTTACAGGGGCTTCAATTCACCCCTCCACTTT.

With respect to this clone: Its ends do not fully match the called genes, so a read error is possible. The chain carries TRBV7-9 and TRBJ1-2; 8 bases line up with TRBD1. CDR3 length: 14 residues. Germline CDR1 reads SEHNR; CDR2 reads FQNEAQ (reference sequence). The CDR3 reads CSSSSTGDNYGYTF. The DNA of the CDR3 is TGTTCCAGCAGCTCGACAGGGGACAACTATGGCTACACCTTC.

CDR3 residues: CASSAREHNSPLHF. CDR3 in DNA: TGTGCCAGCAGCGCCCGGGAGCATAATTCACCCCTCCACTTT. The chain recombines TRBV9 with TRBJ1-6; D gene uncertain. With 3 bases removed from V and 5 bases from J, the gap between germline ends came to 9 bases. The germline CDR1 and CDR2 sequences are SGDLS and YYNGEE. This CDR3 is built from 14 residues.

This sequence joins TRBV7-6 and TRBJ2-7; 12 nucleotides agree with TRBD2. This CDR3 is 17 amino acids long. Germline assignment: CDR1 SGHVS and CDR2 FNYEAQ. Trimming took 1 base from V and 5 from J; bases not matched to a gene: 9. CDR3 residues: CASSLGRLAGAGNEQYF. CDR3 in DNA: TGTGCCAGCAGCTTAGGCAGACTAGCGGGGGCTGGGAACGAGCAGTACTTC.

The V and J genes are TRBV7-9 and TRBJ2-5; 10 bases align to TRBD1. Germline V gene data show CDR1 as SEHNR and CDR2 as FQNEAQ (reference sequence). The CDR3 extends over 15 amino acids. J lost 4 bases, V lost 5 bases, and 7 bases had no gene match. The CDR3 sequence is CASSGDRGGRETQYF. Written as DNA, the CDR3 is TGTGCCAGCAGCGGGGACAGGGGTGGCAGAGAGACCCAGTACTTC.

The chain carries TRBV27 and TRBJ1-2; the D is unclear. Germline assignment: CDR1 MNHEY and CDR2 SMNVEV (reference sequence). The CDR3 sequence is 13 residues long. V was cut by 6 bases and J by 1 base, with 9 bases left in between. Here the CDR3 DNA reads TGTGCCAGCAGCCCTACAGTTAACTATGGCTACACCTTC. It is translated as CASSPTVNYGYTF.

The CDR3 protein is CASSPTGAVNTEAFF. CDR3 DNA: TGTGCCAGCAGCCCGACAGGGGCGGTGAACACTGAAGCTTTCTTT. The J gene is TRBJ1-1, the V gene TRBV7-9, with 8 nucleotides matching TRBD1. V gave up 5 bases and J gave up 0 bases; unmatched junction bases: 5. The CDR3 contains 15 residues. CDR1 is SEHNR and CDR2 is FQNEAQ in the germline V gene (reference sequence).

The genes are TRBV7-9 and TRBJ1-2; D is possibly TRBD1 (5 bases). V lost 0 bases, J lost 8 bases, and 10 bases lay in between. Germline assignment: CDR1 SEHNR and CDR2 FQNEAQ (reference sequence). The CDR3 contains 13 residues. Here the CDR3 reads CASSLAGGEGYTF. CDR3 nucleotides: TGTGCCAGCAGCTTAGCCGGGGGGGAAGGCTACACCTTC.